This record looks at one T cell receptor (beta chain) sequence and its context. Here immunoSEQ multiplex PCR was the method, and the copy in TCRdb shows in-frame clones only, minus some. This table holds approximately 140,000 clones, around 83% found once. The data stem from a study of blood T cell repertoires in COVID-19. Overall study context: Both acute and convalescent COVID-19 samples were obtained from the United States, Italy and Spain. From T cells, B-cell-depleted T cells, or PBMCs came the material, which was cDNA or gDNA.

Sequencing input: peripheral blood. The clonotype was recovered from an older woman with acute or convalescent COVID-19.

Written as DNA, the CDR3 is TGTGCCAGCAGCTTAGGTTGGACAGACCTACAAGAGACCCAGTACTTC. Amino acids: CASSLGWTDLQETQYF. This chain joins TRBV7-9 and TRBJ2-5, with D tentatively TRBD1 (6 bases). V shed 1 base and J shed 2 bases, with 14 bases lying between them. This CDR3 has 16 residues. Germline CDR1 reads SEHNR; CDR2 reads FQNEAQ (reference sequence). Based on the CDR3 plus reference TRBV7-9 and TRBJ2-5, the full variable domain is DTGVSQNPRHKITKRGQNVTFRCDPISEHNRLYWYRQTLGQGPEFLTYFQNEAQLEKSRLLSDRFSAERPKGSFSTLEIQRTEQGDSAMYLCASSLGWTDLQETQYFGPGTRLLVL.